The clone carrying this TCR beta chain was seen only once. This CDR3 has 13 residues. V was pared by 5 bases and J by 3 bases, with 14 bases between. Germline V gene data show CDR1 as SQVTM and CDR2 as ANQGSEA. Original methodology: Amplified reference gene primers provided the basis for estimating nucleated cell counts. Profiled with immunoSEQ multiplex PCR; TCRdb holds only in-frame clones, not every one. That table supplies the V and J calls and clone size; D and trimming were determined from the DNA. The sample lists tens of thousands of clones, 82% occurring once. The data are from a study of blood T cell repertoires in COVID-19. For the study at large: Sources were T cells, B-cell-depleted T cells, or PBMCs; the material itself was cDNA or gDNA.

This receptor was obtained from a human donor in a cohort sampled during active COVID-19. The specimen sequenced was peripheral blood. J is TRBJ2-7 and V is TRBV29-1; the D gene is possibly TRBD2 (7 bases). The CDR3 spells CSVRGATNYEQYF. DNA of the CDR3: TGCAGCGTTCGGGGGGCAACAAACTACGAGCAGTACTTC.